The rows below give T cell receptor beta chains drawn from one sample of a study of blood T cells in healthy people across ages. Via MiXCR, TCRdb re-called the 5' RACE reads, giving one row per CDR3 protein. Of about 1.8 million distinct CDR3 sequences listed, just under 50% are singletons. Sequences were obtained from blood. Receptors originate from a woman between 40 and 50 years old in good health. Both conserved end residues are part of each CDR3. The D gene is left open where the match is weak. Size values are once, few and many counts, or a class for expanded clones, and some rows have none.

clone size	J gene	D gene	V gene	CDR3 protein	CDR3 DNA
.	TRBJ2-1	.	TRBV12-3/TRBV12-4	CASSLGAGVGLDNEQFF	TGTGCCAGCAGTTTAGGGGCAGGGGTCGGGCTCGACAATGAGCAGTTCTTC
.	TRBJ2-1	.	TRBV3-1	CASSPHWQGTMANERFF	TGTGCCAGCAGCCCCCACTGGCAGGGCACCATGGCCAATGAGCGGTTCTTC
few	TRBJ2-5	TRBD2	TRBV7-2	CASSLKRGGSQETQYF	TGTGCCAGCAGCTTAAAGCGGGGGGGCTCCCAAGAGACCCAGTACTTC
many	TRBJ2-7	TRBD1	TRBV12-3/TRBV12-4	CASTPGQGYEQYF	TGTGCCAGCACCCCGGGACAGGGGTACGAGCAGTACTTC
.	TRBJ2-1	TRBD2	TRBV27	CASRSAGGHSYNEQFF	TGTGCCAGCAGATCAGCGGGGGGGCACTCCTACAATGAGCAGTTCTTC
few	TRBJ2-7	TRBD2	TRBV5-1	CASSLSGGNEQYF	TGCGCCAGCAGTTTGTCGGGGGGGAACGAGCAGTACTTC
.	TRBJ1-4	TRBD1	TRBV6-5	CASKHDRGVNEKLFF	TGTGCCAGCAAACACGACAGGGGAGTTAATGAAAAACTGTTTTTT
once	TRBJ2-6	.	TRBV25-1	CASSEVTSGANILTF	TGTGCCAGCAGTGAGGTGACCTCTGGGGCCAACATCCTGACTTTC
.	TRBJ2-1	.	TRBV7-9	CASSGDGHDNEQFF	TGTGCCAGCAGCGGGGACGGCCACGACAATGAGCAGTTCTTC
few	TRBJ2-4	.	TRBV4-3	CASSQEGAGAQGKIQYF	TGCGCCAGCAGCCAAGAGGGTGCGGGGGCACAGGGGAAGATTCAGTACTTC
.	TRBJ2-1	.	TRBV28	CASGVEASYNEQFF	TGTGCCAGCGGGGTGGAGGCTAGTTACAATGAGCAGTTCTTC
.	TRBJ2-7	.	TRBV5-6	CASRLGSGDPSYEQYF	TGTGCCAGCAGGCTTGGATCAGGGGATCCCTCCTACGAGCAGTACTTC
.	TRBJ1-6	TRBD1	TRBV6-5	CASSRDRGLRNSPLHF	TGTGCCAGCAGTAGGGACAGGGGCTTGCGTAATTCACCCCTCCACTTT
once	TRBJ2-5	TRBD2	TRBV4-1	CASSQPGSGKSQETQYF	TGCGCCAGCAGCCAACCGGGTAGCGGGAAGAGCCAAGAGACCCAGTACTTC
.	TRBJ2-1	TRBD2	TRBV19	CAGGTSSYNEQFF	TGCGCAGGTGGGACTAGCTCCTACAATGAGCAGTTCTTC
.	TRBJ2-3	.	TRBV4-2	CASSQNPAGGTDTQYF	TGTGCCAGCAGCCAAAATCCCGCAGGGGGCACAGATACGCAGTATTTT
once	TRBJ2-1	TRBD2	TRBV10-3	CAISNLLAGGPNYNEQFF	TGTGCCATCAGCAATTTACTAGCGGGGGGACCGAATTACAATGAGCAGTTCTTC
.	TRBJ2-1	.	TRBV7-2	CASSLAEGTGLAYNEQFF	TGTGCCAGCAGCTTAGCCGAGGGCACAGGGCTCGCCTACAATGAGCAGTTCTTC
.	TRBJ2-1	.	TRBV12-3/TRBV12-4	CASILIGFGNEQFF	TGTGCCAGCATCCTCATAGGTTTTGGAAATGAGCAGTTCTTC
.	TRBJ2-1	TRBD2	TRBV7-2	CASSLGRSGAYNEQFF	TGTGCCAGCAGCCTAGGCCGGAGCGGGGCTTACAATGAGCAGTTCTTC
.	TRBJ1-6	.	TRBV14	CASSQDWGPSGESPLHF	TGTGCCAGCAGCCAAGATTGGGGCCCTTCAGGGGAATCACCCCTCCACTTT
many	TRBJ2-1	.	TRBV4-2	CASSPTGNNEQFF	TGTGCCAGCAGTCCCACAGGGAACAATGAGCAGTTCTTC
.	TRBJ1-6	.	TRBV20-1	CSGRTGASGGSPLHF	TGCAGTGGAAGGACCGGGGCCTCCGGTGGTTCACCCCTCCACTTT
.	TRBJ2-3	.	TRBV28	CASSSVAAVNTDTQYF	TGTGCCAGCAGTTCCGTTGCCGCAGTCAACACAGATACGCAGTATTTT
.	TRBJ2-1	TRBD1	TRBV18	CASSPWTGEVGEQFF	TGTGCCAGCTCACCGTGGACAGGGGAGGTGGGTGAGCAGTTCTTC
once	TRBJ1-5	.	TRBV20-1	CSAIPAGADVNSNQPQHF	TGCAGTGCGATCCCCGCCGGGGCAGACGTTAATAGCAATCAGCCCCAGCATTTT
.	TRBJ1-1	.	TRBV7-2	CASSQSPTAFF	TGTGCCAGCAGCCAAAGCCCCACGGCCTTCTTT
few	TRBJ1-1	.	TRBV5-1	CASSFGEGSEAFF	TGCGCCAGCAGCTTCGGAGAGGGGAGTGAAGCTTTCTTT
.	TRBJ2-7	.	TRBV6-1	CASSESGVEQYF	TGTGCCAGCAGTGAGTCAGGGGTTGAGCAGTACTTC
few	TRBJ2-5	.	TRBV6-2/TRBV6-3	CASSYQGGLRKETQYF	TGTGCCAGCAGTTACCAGGGGGGGCTTCGGAAAGAGACCCAGTACTTC
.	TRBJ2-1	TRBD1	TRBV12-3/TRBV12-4	CANSSSSDRDDEQFF	TGTGCCAACAGCTCAAGCTCAGACAGGGATGATGAGCAGTTCTTC
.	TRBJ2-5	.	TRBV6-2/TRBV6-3	CASTHSPGNQETQYF	TGTGCCAGCACCCACAGTCCGGGAAACCAAGAGACCCAGTACTTC
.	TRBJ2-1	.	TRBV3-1	CASSQGLGGNSYNEQFF	TGTGCCAGCAGTCAGGGGCTAGGGGGGAACTCCTACAATGAGCAGTTCTTC
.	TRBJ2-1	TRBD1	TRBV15	CATSARDRGSNEQFF	TGTGCCACCAGCGCCCGGGACAGGGGTAGCAATGAGCAGTTCTTC
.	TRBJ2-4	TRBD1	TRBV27	CASSQQGARAQNIQYF	TGTGCCAGCAGTCAGCAGGGGGCCCGGGCACAAAACATTCAGTACTTC
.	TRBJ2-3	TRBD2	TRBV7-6	CASSLAGSGGTDTQYF	TGCGCCAGCAGCTTAGCTGGCAGCGGGGGCACAGATACGCAGTATTTT
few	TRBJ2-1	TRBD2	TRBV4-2	CASSPSGTSSYNEQFF	TGTGCCAGCAGCCCGTCCGGGACTAGCTCCTACAATGAGCAGTTCTTC
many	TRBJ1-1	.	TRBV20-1	CSAFALGGKAFF	TGCAGTGCTTTCGCCTTAGGTGGTAAAGCTTTCTTT
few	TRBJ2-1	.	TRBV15	CATSREGSQVDEQFF	TGTGCCACCAGCAGAGAAGGGAGCCAGGTTGATGAGCAGTTCTTC
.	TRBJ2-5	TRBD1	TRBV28	CASSLSGGTETQYF	TGTGCCAGCAGTTTATCAGGGGGAACAGAGACCCAGTACTTC
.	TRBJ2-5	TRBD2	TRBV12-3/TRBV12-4	CASSPRTSGGAGETQYF	TGTGCCAGCAGTCCGAGGACTAGCGGGGGGGCCGGAGAGACCCAGTACTTC
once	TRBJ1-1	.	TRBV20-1	CSASLPGLYTEAFF	TGCAGTGCTAGCCTACCCGGATTGTACACTGAAGCTTTCTTT
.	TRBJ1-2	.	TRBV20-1	CSARDPRIYGYTF	TGCAGTGCTAGAGATCCCAGGATCTATGGCTACACCTTC
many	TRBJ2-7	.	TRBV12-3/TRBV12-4	CASRGLSSYEQYF	TGTGCCAGCAGGGGACTTAGCTCCTACGAGCAGTACTTC
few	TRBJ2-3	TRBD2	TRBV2	CASLSPGLAANTDTQYF	TGTGCCAGCCTAAGCCCCGGACTAGCAGCGAACACAGATACGCAGTATTTT